These 14 T cell receptor beta chains were all obtained from the same sample, sequenced in a study of cytomegalovirus exposure and HLA in healthy donors (dated by TCRdb to the late 2010s). The library was built by means of the immunoSEQ multiplex PCR assay. A mixture of 60 forward primers for TCR Vbeta segments and 13 reverse primers for TCR Jbeta segments was used in the multiplex PCR. This immuneACCESS table, as held by TCRdb, lists in-frame sequences with V and J called but not all clones. Of the missing ones, under half trace to an unresolved V gene in checked studies; the others have no known cause. This sample comprises roughly 200,000 clones, roughly 82% of them detected only once. The top ten constitute roughly 0.5% of the sample. Specimen: PBMCs. These receptors all stem from a woman in her 50s in good health and CMV-seronegative.

V gene TRBV5-1 combines with J gene TRBJ1-1; unclear D gene. The germline CDR1 and CDR2 sequences are SGHRS and YFSETQ. Trimming took off 7 bases at V and 5 bases at J, with 12 bases between the two ends. This CDR3 has 12 amino acids. Here the CDR3 DNA reads TGCGCCAGCTATACCACGGGGACTGAAGCTTTCTTT. This sequence encodes CASYTTGTEAFF.

The V and J genes are TRBV7-2 and TRBJ2-3, with 11 bases fitting TRBD2. The CDR3 loop spans 13 amino acids. V was clipped by 9 bases and J by 3 bases; unmatched bases: 2. The V gene's germline CDR1 is SGHTA and CDR2 FQGNSA. CDR3 sequence (DNA): TGTGCCAGACTAGCGGGGGAGACAGATACGCAGTATTTT. Its translation is CARLAGETDTQYF. The full variable domain, in which reference TRBV7-2 and TRBJ2-3 provide the parts outside the CDR3, is GAGVSQSPSNKVTEKGKDVELRCDPISGHTALYWYRQSLGQGLEFLIYFQGNSAPDKSGLPSDRFSAERTGGSVSTLTIQRTQQEDSAVYLCARLAGETDTQYFGPGTRLTVL.

On this clone: The sample has other DNA sequences that encode this CDR3 too. This rearrangement joins TRBV5-1 to TRBJ1-4; unclear D gene. CDR1 and CDR2 (germline): SGHRS, YFSETQ. CDR3 length: 14 amino acids. V lost 0 bases and J 5 bases, leaving 8 bases between the germline ends. The DNA for the CDR3 is TGCGCCAGCAGCTTGGCCCCCGGGAATGAAAAACTGTTTTTT. Translated: CASSLAPGNEKLFF.

The chain is built from TRBV11-1 and TRBJ2-7; TRBD1 agrees at 9 bases. The germline CDR1 and CDR2 sequences are SGHAT and FQDESV (reference sequence). V trimming: 5 bases; J trimming: 2 bases; junction bases outside the gene matches: 7. This CDR3 region has 15 residues. The chain's CDR3 is CASSGTGTGTYEQYF. Written as DNA, the CDR3 is TGTGCCAGCAGCGGAACCGGGACAGGGACCTACGAGCAGTACTTC.

The CDR3 bases are TGTGCCAGCAGTGGGACTAGCGGGAGTGATAGGGAGACCCAGTACTTC. Protein product: CASSGTSGSDRETQYF. V and J are TRBV6-1 and TRBJ2-5; TRBD2 agrees at 13 bases. Germline V gene data show CDR1 as MNHNS and CDR2 as SASEGT. The CDR3 spans 16 residues. With 4 bases clipped from V and 5 bases from J, the junction kept 7 bases outside the gene matches.

The gene calls are TRBV9 and TRBJ1-1; D uncertain. CDR3 length equals 12 residues. Trimming pared 3 bases from V and 1 base from J, leaving 4 bases between. The germline gives CDR1 SGDLS, CDR2 YYNGEE. The CDR3, as DNA: TGTGCCAGCAGCGCACAGAACACTGAAGCTTTCTTT. Its translation: CASSAQNTEAFF.

The rearrangement uses TRBV20-1 and TRBJ2-1; D is ambiguous. The CDR3 is made up of 11 amino acids. V gave up 2 bases and J gave up 10 bases, with 9 bases separating them. CDR1 is DFQATT and CDR2 is SNEGSKA in the germline V gene (reference sequence). CDR3 in amino acids: CSARKEPEQFF. In DNA form, the CDR3 reads TGCAGTGCTAGAAAGGAGCCGGAGCAGTTCTTC.

The V call is TRBV28, the J call TRBJ2-4, with D hard to call. Germline lookup yields CDR1 MDHEN and CDR2 SYDVKM. CDR3 length: 17 residues. V gave up 3 bases and J gave up 0 bases, with 15 bases separating them. CDR3 sequence: CASSLLSIELAKNIQYF. CDR3 in DNA: TGTGCCAGCAGTTTGTTGTCCATAGAACTAGCCAAAAACATTCAGTACTTC.

CDR3 DNA sequence: TGTGCCAGCAGTTCGGCTAGTCTGGACTACGAGCAGTACTTC. Translated: CASSSASLDYEQYF. The rearrangement links TRBV28 to TRBJ2-7; D not resolved. V lost 4 bases and J 3 bases, leaving 13 bases between the germline ends. This CDR3 region has 14 residues. Germline CDR1 is MDHEN and CDR2 is SYDVKM. Full variable domain (remainder filled in from reference TRBV28 and TRBJ2-7): DVKVTQSSRYLVKRTGEKVFLECVQDMDHENMFWYRQDPGLGLRLIYFSYDVKMKEKGDIPEGYSVSREKKERFSLILESASTNQTSMYLCASSSASLDYEQYFGPGTRLTVT.

The rearrangement joins TRBV4-1 to TRBJ1-1; D perhaps matches TRBD1 (6 bases). Germline CDR1 and CDR2: MGHRA and YSYEKL. The CDR3 extends over 14 amino acids. V was clipped by 0 bases and J by 1 base, with 6 bases between them. In DNA, the CDR3 is TGCGCCAGCAGCCAAGACAGGGGGAACACTGAAGCTTTCTTT. Amino acid sequence: CASSQDRGNTEAFF.

CDR3 nucleotides: TGTGCCAGCAGCCAAGATCCACAGGGTGGACAGACCCAGTACTTC. It yields the protein CASSQDPQGGQTQYF. This sequence joins TRBV4-2 and TRBJ2-5, with a possible D match to TRBD1 (6 bases). Trimming stripped 0 bases from V and 6 bases from J, with 14 bases between. The germline CDR1 and CDR2 sequences are LGHNA and YNFKEQ. The CDR3 is 15 amino acids.

V and J are TRBV30 and TRBJ2-2; 7 bases line up with TRBD2. This CDR3 has 16 residues. Germline V lookup: CDR1 GTSNPN, CDR2 SVGIG (reference sequence). The V segment lost 1 base and the J segment 4 bases; nucleotides outside the gene matches: 9. The CDR3 nucleotides read TGTGCCTGGAGTGCAGTAGCGGGTTTTAGCACCGGGGAGCTGTTTTTT. This encodes CAWSAVAGFSTGELFF.

V is TRBV5-1 and J is TRBJ1-6; D may be TRBD1 (6 bases). This CDR3 contains 14 residues. Trimming took 4 bases from V and 8 from J, leaving 13 bases between them. Germline V gene lookup returns CDR1 SGHRS and CDR2 YFSETQ. The CDR3 coding sequence is TGCGCCAGCAGCGTACAGGGTCGGGATTCACCCCTCCACTTT. Amino acid sequence: CASSVQGRDSPLHF. The full variable domain, its missing parts supplied by reference TRBV5-1 and TRBJ1-6, is KAGVTQTPRYLIKTRGQQVTLSCSPISGHRSVSWYQQTPGQGLQFLFEYFSETQRNKGNFPGRFSGRQFSNSRSEMNVSTLELGDSALYLCASSVQGRDSPLHFGNGTRLTVT.

In regard to this clone: Other DNA sequences within the sample encode an identical CDR3. The chain is built from TRBV18 and TRBJ1-1, with D possibly being TRBD1 (5 bases). The length of the CDR3 is 15 residues. Per the germline V gene, CDR1 is KGHSH and CDR2 is LQKENI. V was shortened by 1 base and J by 1 base, with 10 bases between the two germline ends. In DNA form, the CDR3 reads TGTGCCAGCTCACCACTTCAGGGTCGGAACACTGAAGCTTTCTTT. Translating it yields CASSPLQGRNTEAFF.